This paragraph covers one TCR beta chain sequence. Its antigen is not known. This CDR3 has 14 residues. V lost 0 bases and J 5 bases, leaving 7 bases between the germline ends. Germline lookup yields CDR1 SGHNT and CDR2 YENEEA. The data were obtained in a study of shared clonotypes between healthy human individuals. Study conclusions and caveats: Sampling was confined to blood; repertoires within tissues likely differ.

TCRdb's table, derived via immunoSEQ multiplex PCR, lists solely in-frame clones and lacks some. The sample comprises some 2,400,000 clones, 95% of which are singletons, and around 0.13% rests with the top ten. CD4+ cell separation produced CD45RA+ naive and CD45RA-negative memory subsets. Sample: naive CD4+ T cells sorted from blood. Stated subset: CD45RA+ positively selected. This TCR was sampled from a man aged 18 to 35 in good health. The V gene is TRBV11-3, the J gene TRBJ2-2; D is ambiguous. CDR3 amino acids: CASSLEAKTGELFF. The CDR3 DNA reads TGTGCCAGCAGCTTAGAAGCCAAAACCGGGGAGCTGTTTTTT.